This T cell receptor (beta chain) was identified during a study of CD8+ T cells in alopecia areata. Study findings and constraints: Patients displayed less clarity in TCR sharing than mice, a finding possibly related to HLA. Sequencing of scalp samples also captures resident alphabeta T cells of normal skin.

cDNA prepared by RNA extraction and subsequent reverse transcription served as the template for sequencing. This table comes from immunoSEQ multiplex PCR, and its TCRdb copy is limited to in-frame clones, with some not included. Counted here are fewer than 250,000 clones, 43% occurring once; the ten biggest clones make up about 2.4%. Documented treatment: oral pan-JAK inhibitor, 5-10 mg twice daily. From alopecia areata patients, lesional scalp punch biopsies and peripheral blood were collected. The J segment lost 2 bases and the V segment lost 8 bases, leaving 5 bases of the junction unmatched. Germline CDR1 and CDR2: MNHNY and SVGAGI (reference sequence). This CDR3 contains 15 residues. Details on this clone: Antigen: not known.

This clonotype was obtained from a human donor with alopecia areata. The chain is built from TRBV6-6 and TRBJ2-1; TRBD2 aligns across 11 bases. The sample consisted of CD4+ T cells sorted from blood, taken at approximately week 37, from a patient treated with tofacitinib. The CDR3 DNA reads as TGTGCCAGCGTGACTAGCGGGACTGCCTACAATGAGCAGTTCTTC. It specifies CASVTSGTAYNEQFF.